Presented here are 12 T cell receptor beta chains from one specimen sequenced in a study of cytomegalovirus exposure and HLA in healthy donors. A multiplex PCR was run with 60 Vbeta primers and 13 Jbeta primers. Profiled with immunoSEQ multiplex PCR; TCRdb holds only in-frame clones, not every one. Of 130,000 to 150,000 clones detected, just under 85% appear once; the ten largest clones hold under 4.5%. The specimen was PBMCs. The source of these receptors is a man aged 40-50 years in good health and CMV-seropositive.

V is TRBV5-4 and J is TRBJ1-6; TRBD1 aligns across 11 bases. Trimming cost V 3 bases and J 6 bases; bases outside gene matches: 5. The CDR3 covers 16 residues. Germline CDR1 is SGHNT and CDR2 is YYREEE (reference sequence). For the CDR3, the DNA is TGTGCCAGCAGCTACGGACAGGGGGCTGGTAATTCACCCCTCCACTTT. This encodes CASSYGQGAGNSPLHF.

This clone appeared once. The chain links TRBV5-1 to TRBJ1-1; possible D gene TRBD1, 5 bases. The germline V and J ends were trimmed by 2 bases and 8 bases, with 10 bases remaining between them. The CDR3 length is 12 residues. Per germline, CDR1 SGHRS and CDR2 YFSETQ. CDR3 coding DNA: TGCGCCAGCAGCTTTCGCGACAGAGAAGCTTTCTTT. Translated, it gives CASSFRDREAFF. The entire variable domain, with the rest obtained from reference TRBV5-1 and TRBJ1-1, is as follows: KAGVTQTPRYLIKTRGQQVTLSCSPISGHRSVSWYQQTPGQGLQFLFEYFSETQRNKGNFPGRFSGRQFSNSRSEMNVSTLELGDSALYLCASSFRDREAFFGQGTRLTVV.

This chain uses TRBV5-4 with TRBJ2-5, with D unclear. Matching the DNA end better, TRBJ2-7 makes the J call doubtful. The V gene's germline CDR1 is SGHNT and CDR2 YYREEE (reference sequence). This CDR3 comprises 14 residues. CDR3 sequence (DNA): TGTGCCAGCAGCATCGACTCGAGCTCCTACGAGCAGTACTTC. This sequence encodes CASSIDSSSYEQYF.

This clone was observed a single time. The gene calls are TRBV11-3 and TRBJ2-3; 11 positions agree with TRBD2. This CDR3 comprises 16 residues. Trimming cost V 5 bases and J 2 bases; bases outside gene matches: 6. Looked up from germline, CDR1 is SGHNT and CDR2 is YENEEA. CDR3 sequence reads: CASSTVAGGLTDTQYF. The CDR3 nucleotides read TGTGCCAGCAGCACGGTAGCGGGGGGGCTCACAGATACGCAGTATTTT.

This chain uses TRBV6-1 with TRBJ2-1; 8 bases align to TRBD1. Germline trimming cut 1 base from V and 2 bases from J; bases unmatched to any gene: 4. Germline V CDR1 and CDR2: MNHNS, SASEGT. This CDR3 spans 16 amino acids. CDR3 nucleotide sequence: TGTGCCAGCAGTGAAGACGGGACAGGAACCTACAATGAGCAGTTCTTC. This gives the protein CASSEDGTGTYNEQFF.

The chain couples TRBV7-6 to TRBJ2-7, with 7 bases fitting TRBD1. CDR1 and CDR2 from the germline V gene are SGHVS and FNYEAQ. The junction had 7 bases not matched to a gene; V was cut back by 5 bases and J by 3 bases. The CDR3 contains 14 residues. The CDR3 loop is CASSPWRQGYEQYF. DNA for the CDR3: TGTGCCAGCAGCCCTTGGCGACAGGGCTACGAGCAGTACTTC.

The chain is built from TRBV6-5 and TRBJ1-6; TRBD1 matches at 9 bases. Germline CDR1 is MNHEY and CDR2 is SVGAGI. The CDR3 covers 13 residues. Trimming took 6 bases from V and 9 from J; bases not matched to a gene: 3. The CDR3 sequence: CASRQQGASPLHF. The CDR3, as DNA: TGTGCCAGCAGACAACAGGGGGCTTCACCCCTCCACTTT.

This clone is a singleton in its sample. The chain combines TRBV19 with TRBJ2-1, with D tentatively TRBD1 (5 bases). CDR1 LNHDA and CDR2 SQIVND come from the germline V gene (reference sequence). V lost 3 bases and J lost 0, with 6 bases in between. This CDR3 is 14 amino acids long. This CDR3 reads CASSMTVSYNEQFF. The CDR3 DNA sequence: TGTGCCAGTAGTATGACAGTCTCCTACAATGAGCAGTTCTTC.

V usage is TRBV5-8 and J usage is TRBJ1-6; D is uncertain. The germline gives CDR1 SGHTS, CDR2 YDEGEE. Trimming pared 1 base from V and 5 bases from J, leaving 7 bases between. The CDR3 runs 14 residues. This chain's CDR3 is CASSLLHNNSPLHF. The CDR3 DNA sequence: TGTGCCAGCAGCTTGTTACATAATAATTCACCCCTCCACTTT. Drawing the rest from reference TRBV5-8 and TRBJ1-6, the complete variable domain is EAGVTQSPTHLIKTRGQQATLRCSPISGHTSVYWYQQALGLGLQFLLWYDEGEERNRGNFPPRFSGRQFPNYSSELNVNALELEDSALYLCASSLLHNNSPLHFGNGTRLTVT.

Only a few counts were recorded for this clone. The gene calls are TRBV9 and TRBJ1-2; D ambiguous. The germline gives CDR1 SGDLS, CDR2 YYNGEE. The V and J ends lost 7 bases and 2 bases respectively, with 18 bases between them. This CDR3 has 15 residues. The CDR3 protein is CASAWEALGNYGYTF. DNA of the CDR3: TGTGCCAGCGCTTGGGAGGCTCTGGGGAACTATGGCTACACCTTC.

V gene TRBV2 combines with J gene TRBJ2-1; 7 bases are shared with TRBD1. V was pared by 4 bases and J by 4 bases, with 1 base of the junction left unmatched. This CDR3 comprises 13 residues. Germline-derived CDR1 and CDR2 are SNHLY and FYNNEI. The DNA of the CDR3 is TGTGCCAGCAGTGGGGACAGTTACAATGAGCAGTTCTTC. Protein sequence: CASSGDSYNEQFF.

V gene TRBV27 combines with J gene TRBJ1-2; 7 nucleotides line up with TRBD1. The CDR3 spans 14 residues. V trimming: 5 bases; J trimming: 0 bases; junction bases outside the gene matches: 3. The germline CDR1 and CDR2 sequences are MNHEY and SMNVEV (reference sequence). CDR3 nucleotides: TGTGCCAGCAGTCTTGGGACAGCTAACTATGGCTACACCTTC. Encoded protein: CASSLGTANYGYTF.